This is a list of T cell receptor beta chains from one sample in a study of shared clonotypes between healthy human individuals. This table comes from immunoSEQ multiplex PCR, and its TCRdb copy is limited to in-frame clones, with some not included. The sample has about 2 million clones; roughly 95% are singletons. Input material: naive CD8+ T cells sorted from blood. The receptors were sampled from a man aged 18 to 30 in good health. Both conserved end residues are part of each CDR3. Fields, in order: V gene, CDR3 length, J gene, clone size, CDR3 protein. The size field is filled for only some rows; it gives once, few, many or a size class.

TRBV7-6	18	TRBJ2-5	-	CASSLPKELAGGRETQYF
TRBV4-2	16	TRBJ2-7	-	CASSQAEGLVVDEQYF
TRBV6-1	16	TRBJ2-7	-	CASSEDIAGEHYEQYF
TRBV9	12	TRBJ2-1	-	CASNKGVDEQFF
TRBV15	14	TRBJ1-1	-	CATSYQAANTEAFF
TRBV4-1	14	TRBJ2-3	-	CASSQGLATDTQYF
TRBV20-1	11	TRBJ2-1	once	CSARGKGNKFF
TRBV5-4	13	TRBJ2-7	-	CASSPIGGYEQYF
TRBV5-1	16	TRBJ2-2	-	CASSSLGGTNTGELFF
TRBV19	15	TRBJ2-1	-	CASSISGSSYNEQFF
TRBV13	16	TRBJ2-5	once	CASSFTGTGVQETQYF
TRBV7-9	17	TRBJ2-7	-	CASSLVALASKAYEQYF
TRBV7-9	18	TRBJ1-2	-	CASSSPGGISELLYGYTF
TRBV5-6	13	TRBJ1-1	-	CASRMTGNTEAFF
TRBV13	17	TRBJ2-5	-	CASSLGPQGAVKETQYF
TRBV6-5	15	TRBJ2-1	-	CASSSILAGGNEQFF
TRBV11-2	15	TRBJ2-5	-	CASSQGTDIQETQYF
TRBV9	12	TRBJ2-1	-	CASSFNQGEQFF
TRBV15	15	TRBJ2-5	-	CATSRDQASGDLSYF
TRBV9	15	TRBJ1-3	-	CASSVGQSSGNTIYF
TRBV30	13	TRBJ2-7	once	CAWSFSAGIEQYF
TRBV13	14	TRBJ2-7	-	CASSLGQDSYEQYF